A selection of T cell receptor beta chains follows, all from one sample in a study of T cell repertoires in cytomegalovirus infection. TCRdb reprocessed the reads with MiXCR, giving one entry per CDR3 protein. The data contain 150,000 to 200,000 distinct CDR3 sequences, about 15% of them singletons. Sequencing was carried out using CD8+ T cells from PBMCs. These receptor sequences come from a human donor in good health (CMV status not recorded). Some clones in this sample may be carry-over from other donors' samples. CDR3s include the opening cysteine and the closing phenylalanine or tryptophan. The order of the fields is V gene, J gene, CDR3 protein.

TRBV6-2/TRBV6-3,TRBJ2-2,CASRVDRGVDYTGELFF
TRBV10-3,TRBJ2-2,CAIRPGDEDTGELFF
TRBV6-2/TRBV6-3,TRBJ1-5,CASSWGGFGHSNQPQHF
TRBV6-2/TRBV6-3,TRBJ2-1,CASSYTPGESYNEQFF
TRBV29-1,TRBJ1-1,CSVPGRNTEAFF
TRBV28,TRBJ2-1,CASSSPDSYNEQFF
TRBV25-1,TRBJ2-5,CASSGSIWDREETQYF
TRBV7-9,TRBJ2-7,CASSAGPFNEQYF
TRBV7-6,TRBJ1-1,CASSLELNTEAFF
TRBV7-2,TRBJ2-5,CASSLVDRGYQETQYF